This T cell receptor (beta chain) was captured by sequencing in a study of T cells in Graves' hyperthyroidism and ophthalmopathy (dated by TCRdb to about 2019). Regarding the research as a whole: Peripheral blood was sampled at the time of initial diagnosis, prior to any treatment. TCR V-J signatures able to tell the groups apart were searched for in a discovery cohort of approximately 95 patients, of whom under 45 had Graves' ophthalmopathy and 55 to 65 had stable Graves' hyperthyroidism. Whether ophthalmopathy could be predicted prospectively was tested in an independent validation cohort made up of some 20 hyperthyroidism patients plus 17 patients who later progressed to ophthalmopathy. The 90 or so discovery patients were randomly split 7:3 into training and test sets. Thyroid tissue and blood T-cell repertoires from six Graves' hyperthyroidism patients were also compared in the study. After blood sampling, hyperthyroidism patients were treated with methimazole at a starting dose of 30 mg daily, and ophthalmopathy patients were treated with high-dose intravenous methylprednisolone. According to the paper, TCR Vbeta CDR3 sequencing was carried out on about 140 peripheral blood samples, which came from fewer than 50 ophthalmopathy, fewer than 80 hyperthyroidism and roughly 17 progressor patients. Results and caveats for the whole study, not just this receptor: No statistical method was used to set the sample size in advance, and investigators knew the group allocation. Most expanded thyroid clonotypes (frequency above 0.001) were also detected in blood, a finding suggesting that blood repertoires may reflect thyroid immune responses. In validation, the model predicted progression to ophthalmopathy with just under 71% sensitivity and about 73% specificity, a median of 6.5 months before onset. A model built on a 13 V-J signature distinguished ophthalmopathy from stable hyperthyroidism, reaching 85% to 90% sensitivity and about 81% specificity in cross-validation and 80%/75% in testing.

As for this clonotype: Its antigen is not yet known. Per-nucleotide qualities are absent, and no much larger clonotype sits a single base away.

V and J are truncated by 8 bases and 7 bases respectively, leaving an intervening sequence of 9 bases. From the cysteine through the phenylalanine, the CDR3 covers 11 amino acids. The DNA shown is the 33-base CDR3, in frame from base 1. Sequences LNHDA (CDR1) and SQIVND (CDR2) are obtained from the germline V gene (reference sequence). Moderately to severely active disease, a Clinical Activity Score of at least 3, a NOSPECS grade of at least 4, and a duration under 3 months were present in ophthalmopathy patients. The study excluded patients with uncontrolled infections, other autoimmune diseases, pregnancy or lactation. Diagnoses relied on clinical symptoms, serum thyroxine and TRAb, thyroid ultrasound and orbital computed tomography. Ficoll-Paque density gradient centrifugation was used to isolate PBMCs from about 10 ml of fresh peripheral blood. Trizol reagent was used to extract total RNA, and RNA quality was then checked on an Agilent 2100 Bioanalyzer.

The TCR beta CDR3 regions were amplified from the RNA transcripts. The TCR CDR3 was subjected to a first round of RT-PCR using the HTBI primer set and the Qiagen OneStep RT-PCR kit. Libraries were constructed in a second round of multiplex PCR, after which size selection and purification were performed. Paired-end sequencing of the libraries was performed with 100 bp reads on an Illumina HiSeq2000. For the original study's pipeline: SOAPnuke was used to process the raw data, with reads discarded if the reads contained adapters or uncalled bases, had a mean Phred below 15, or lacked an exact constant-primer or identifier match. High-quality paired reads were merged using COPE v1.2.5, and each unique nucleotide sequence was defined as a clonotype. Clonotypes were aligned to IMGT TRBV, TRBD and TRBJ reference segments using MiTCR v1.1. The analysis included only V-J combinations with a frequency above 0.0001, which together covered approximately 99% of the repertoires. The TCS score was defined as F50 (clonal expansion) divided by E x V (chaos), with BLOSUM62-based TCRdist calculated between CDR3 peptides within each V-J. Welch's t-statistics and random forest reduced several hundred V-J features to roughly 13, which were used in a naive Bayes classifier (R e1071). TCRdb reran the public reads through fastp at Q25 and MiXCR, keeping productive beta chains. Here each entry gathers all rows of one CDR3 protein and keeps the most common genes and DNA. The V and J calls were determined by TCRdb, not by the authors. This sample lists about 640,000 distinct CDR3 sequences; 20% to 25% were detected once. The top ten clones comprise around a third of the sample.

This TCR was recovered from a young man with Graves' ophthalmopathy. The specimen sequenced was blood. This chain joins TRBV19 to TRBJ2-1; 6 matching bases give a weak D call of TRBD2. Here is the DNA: TGTGCCAGTGCCCGGGGGAATGAGCAGTTCTTC. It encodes CASARGNEQFF.